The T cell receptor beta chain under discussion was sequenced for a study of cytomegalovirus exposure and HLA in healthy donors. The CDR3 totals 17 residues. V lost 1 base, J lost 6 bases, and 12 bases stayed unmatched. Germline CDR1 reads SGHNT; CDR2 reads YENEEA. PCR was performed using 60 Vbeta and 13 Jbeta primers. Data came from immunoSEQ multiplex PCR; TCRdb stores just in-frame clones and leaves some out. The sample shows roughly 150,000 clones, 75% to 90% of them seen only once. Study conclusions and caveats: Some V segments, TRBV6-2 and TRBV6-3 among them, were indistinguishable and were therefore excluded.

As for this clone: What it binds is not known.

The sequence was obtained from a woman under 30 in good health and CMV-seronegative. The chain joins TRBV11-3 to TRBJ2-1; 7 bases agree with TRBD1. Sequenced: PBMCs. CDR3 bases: TGTGCCAGCAGCTTAGGCGCCTCAGGGGGACCTCGCAATGAGCAGTTCTTC. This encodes CASSLGASGGPRNEQFF. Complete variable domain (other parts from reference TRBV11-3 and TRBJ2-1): EAGVVQSPRYKIIEKKQPVAFWCNPISGHNTLYWYLQNLGQGPELLIRYENEEAVDDSQLPKDRFSAERLKGVDSTLKIQPAELGDSAVYLCASSLGASGGPRNEQFFGPGTRLTVL.